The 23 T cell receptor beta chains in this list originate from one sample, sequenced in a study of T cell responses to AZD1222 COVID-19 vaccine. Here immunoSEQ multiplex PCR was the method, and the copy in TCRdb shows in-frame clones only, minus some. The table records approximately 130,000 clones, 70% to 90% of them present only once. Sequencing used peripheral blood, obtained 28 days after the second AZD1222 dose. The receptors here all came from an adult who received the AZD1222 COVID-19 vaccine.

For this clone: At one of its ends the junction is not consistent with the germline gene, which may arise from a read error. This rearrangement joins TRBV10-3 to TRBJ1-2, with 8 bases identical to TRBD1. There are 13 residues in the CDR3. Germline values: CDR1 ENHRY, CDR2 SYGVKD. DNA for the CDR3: TGTGCCGTCAGGGCAGGGGGCGGATGGGGCTACACCTTC. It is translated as CAVRAGGGWGYTF.

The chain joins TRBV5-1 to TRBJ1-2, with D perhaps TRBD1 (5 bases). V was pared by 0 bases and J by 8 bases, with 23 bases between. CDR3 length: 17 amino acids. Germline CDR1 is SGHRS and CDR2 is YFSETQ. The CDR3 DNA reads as TGCGCCAGCAGCTTGGGGACTGGCGGAGGGGCTCTGGGGGGCTACACCTTC. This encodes CASSLGTGGGALGGYTF.

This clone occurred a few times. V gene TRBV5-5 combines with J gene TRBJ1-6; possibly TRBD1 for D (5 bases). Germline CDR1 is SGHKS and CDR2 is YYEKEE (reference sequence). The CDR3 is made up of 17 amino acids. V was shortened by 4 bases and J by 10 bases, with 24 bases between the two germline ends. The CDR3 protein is CASSGTSTQGRGSPLHF. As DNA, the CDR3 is TGTGCCAGCAGCGGGACCAGTACTCAGGGACGGGGCTCACCCCTCCACTTT.

Here the CDR3 reads CASSNRTVKYQETQYF. Written as DNA, the CDR3 is TGTGCCAGCAGTAACCGGACAGTGAAGTACCAAGAGACCCAGTACTTC. The chain links TRBV6-2 or TRBV6-3 to TRBJ2-5, with TRBD1 as a possible D gene (6 bases). V was cut by 5 bases and J by 0 bases, with 16 bases left in between. Germline CDR1 is MNHEY and CDR2 is SVGEGT. The CDR3 is made up of 16 amino acids.

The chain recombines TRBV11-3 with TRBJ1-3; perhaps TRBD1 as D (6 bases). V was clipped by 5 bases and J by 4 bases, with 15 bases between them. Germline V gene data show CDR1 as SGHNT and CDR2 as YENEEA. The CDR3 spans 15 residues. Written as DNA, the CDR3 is TGTGCCAGCAGCCAAGAACAGGGTGGAGGAAACACCATATATTTT. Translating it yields CASSQEQGGGNTIYF.

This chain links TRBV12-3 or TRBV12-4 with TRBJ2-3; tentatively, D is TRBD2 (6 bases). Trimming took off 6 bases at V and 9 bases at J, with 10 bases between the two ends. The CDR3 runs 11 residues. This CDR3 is CASRREWTQYF. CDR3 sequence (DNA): TGTGCCAGCAGGCGGGAATGGACGCAGTATTTT.

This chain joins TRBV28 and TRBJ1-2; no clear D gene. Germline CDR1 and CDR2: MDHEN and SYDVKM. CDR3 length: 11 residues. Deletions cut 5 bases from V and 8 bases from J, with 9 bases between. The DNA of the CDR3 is TGTGCCAGCAGTCATCCTCGGGGCTACACCTTC. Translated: CASSHPRGYTF.

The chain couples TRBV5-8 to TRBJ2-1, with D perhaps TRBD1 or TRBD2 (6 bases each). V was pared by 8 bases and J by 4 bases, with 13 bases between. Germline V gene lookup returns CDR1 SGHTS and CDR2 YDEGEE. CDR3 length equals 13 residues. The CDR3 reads CARGGYPYNEQFF. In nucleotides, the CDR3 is TGTGCCAGAGGGGGGTACCCTTACAATGAGCAGTTCTTC.

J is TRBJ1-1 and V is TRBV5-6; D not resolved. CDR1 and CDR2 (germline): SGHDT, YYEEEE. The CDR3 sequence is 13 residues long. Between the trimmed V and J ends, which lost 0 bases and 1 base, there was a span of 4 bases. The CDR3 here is CASSLGSNTEAFF. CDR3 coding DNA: TGTGCCAGCAGCTTGGGATCGAACACTGAAGCTTTCTTT. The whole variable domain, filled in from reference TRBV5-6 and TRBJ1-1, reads DAGVTQSPTHLIKTRGQQVTLRCSPKSGHDTVSWYQQALGQGPQFIFQYYEEEERQRGNFPDRFSGHQFPNYSSELNVNALLLGDSALYLCASSLGSNTEAFFGQGTRLTVV.

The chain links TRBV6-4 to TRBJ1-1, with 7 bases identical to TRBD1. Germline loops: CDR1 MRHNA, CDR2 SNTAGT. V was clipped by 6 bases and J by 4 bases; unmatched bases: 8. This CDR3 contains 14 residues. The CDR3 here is CASSQNPGGTEAFF. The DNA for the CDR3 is TGTGCCAGCAGCCAGAATCCAGGGGGCACTGAAGCTTTCTTT.

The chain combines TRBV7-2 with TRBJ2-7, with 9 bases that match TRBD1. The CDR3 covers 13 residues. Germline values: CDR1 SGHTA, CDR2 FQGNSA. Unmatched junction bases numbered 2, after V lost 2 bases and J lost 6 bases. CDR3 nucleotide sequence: TGTGCCAGCAGCTTAATACAGGGGGCCGAGCAGTACTTC. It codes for CASSLIQGAEQYF.

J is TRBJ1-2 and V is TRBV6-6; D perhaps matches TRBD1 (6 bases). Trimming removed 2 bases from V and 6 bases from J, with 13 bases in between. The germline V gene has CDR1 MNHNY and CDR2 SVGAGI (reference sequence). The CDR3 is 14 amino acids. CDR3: CASSYRGPGDGYTF. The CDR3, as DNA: TGTGCCAGCAGTTACAGGGGCCCAGGGGATGGCTACACCTTC.

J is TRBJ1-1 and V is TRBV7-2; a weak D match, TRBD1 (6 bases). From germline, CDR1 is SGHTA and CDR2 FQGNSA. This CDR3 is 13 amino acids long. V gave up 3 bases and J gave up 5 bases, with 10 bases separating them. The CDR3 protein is CASSFGGQTEAFF. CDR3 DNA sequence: TGTGCCAGCAGCTTTGGGGGGCAAACTGAAGCTTTCTTT.

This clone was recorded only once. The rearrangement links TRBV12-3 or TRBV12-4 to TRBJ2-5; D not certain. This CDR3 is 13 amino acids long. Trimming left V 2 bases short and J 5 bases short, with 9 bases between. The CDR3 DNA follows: TGTGCCAGCAGTTTACACACCCACGAGACCCAGTACTTC. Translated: CASSLHTHETQYF.

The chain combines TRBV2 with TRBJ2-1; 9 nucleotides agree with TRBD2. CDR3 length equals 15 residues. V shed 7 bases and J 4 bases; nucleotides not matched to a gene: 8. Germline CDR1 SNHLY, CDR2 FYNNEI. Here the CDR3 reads CASMIGRGGYNEQFF. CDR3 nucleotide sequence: TGTGCCAGCATGATCGGGCGGGGGGGATACAATGAGCAGTTCTTC.

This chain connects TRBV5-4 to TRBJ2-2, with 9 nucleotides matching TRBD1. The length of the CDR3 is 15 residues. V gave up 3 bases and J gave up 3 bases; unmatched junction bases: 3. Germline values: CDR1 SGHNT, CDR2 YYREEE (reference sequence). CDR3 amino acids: CASSSRTGDTGELFF. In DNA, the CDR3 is TGTGCCAGCAGCTCCCGGACAGGGGACACCGGGGAGCTGTTTTTT.

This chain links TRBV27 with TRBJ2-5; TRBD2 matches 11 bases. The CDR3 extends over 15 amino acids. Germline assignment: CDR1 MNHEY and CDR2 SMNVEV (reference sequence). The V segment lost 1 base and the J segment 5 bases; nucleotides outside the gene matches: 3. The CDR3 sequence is CASSLWASGGETQYF. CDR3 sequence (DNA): TGTGCCAGCAGTTTATGGGCTAGCGGGGGGGAGACCCAGTACTTC.

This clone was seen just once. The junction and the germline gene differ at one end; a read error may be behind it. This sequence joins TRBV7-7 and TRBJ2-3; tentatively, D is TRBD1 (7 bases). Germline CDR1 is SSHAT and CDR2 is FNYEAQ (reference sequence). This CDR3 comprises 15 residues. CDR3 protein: CASSPAGGPKDTQYF. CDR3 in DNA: TGTGCTAGCAGCCCCGCAGGGGGGCCCAAAGATACGCAGTATTTT.

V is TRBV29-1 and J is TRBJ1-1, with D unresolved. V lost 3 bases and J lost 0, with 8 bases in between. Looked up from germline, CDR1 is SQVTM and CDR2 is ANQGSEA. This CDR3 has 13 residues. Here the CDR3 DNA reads TGCAGCGTTGAGGCGCACATGAACACTGAAGCTTTCTTT. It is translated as CSVEAHMNTEAFF.

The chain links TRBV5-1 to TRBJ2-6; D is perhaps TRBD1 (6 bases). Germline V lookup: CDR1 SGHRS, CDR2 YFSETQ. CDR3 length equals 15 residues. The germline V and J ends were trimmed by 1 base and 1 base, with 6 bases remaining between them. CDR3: CASSLRGSGANVLTF. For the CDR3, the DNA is TGCGCCAGCAGCTTGAGGGGGTCTGGGGCCAACGTCCTGACTTTC.

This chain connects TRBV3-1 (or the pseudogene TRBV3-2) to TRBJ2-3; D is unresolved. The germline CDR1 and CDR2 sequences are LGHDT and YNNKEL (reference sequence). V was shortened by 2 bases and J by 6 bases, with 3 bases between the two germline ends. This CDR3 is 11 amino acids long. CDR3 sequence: CASSQRDTQYF. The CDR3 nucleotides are TGTGCCAGCAGCCAACGTGATACGCAGTATTTT.

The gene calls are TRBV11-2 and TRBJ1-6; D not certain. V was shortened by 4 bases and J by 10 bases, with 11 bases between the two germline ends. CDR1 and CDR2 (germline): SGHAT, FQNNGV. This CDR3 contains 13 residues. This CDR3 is CASSSSSHSPLHF. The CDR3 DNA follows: TGTGCCAGCAGCTCCTCTTCGCACTCACCCCTCCACTTT.

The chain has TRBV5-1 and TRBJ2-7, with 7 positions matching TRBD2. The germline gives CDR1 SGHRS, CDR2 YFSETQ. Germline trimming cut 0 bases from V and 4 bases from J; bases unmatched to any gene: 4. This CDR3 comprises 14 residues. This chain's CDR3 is CASSLVGGSYEQYF. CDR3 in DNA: TGCGCCAGCAGCTTGGTCGGGGGGTCATACGAGCAGTACTTC.